The 25 T cell receptor beta chains below come from one sample, sequenced in a study of blood T cell repertoires in COVID-19. Assay: immunoSEQ multiplex PCR; the TCRdb copy retains only in-frame clones and omits some. The table shows 350,000 or so clones, with roughly 90% occurring only once. The material sequenced was PBMCs or T cells enriched from blood (not recorded which). These TCRs come from a woman aged 25-40 years who had been exposed to COVID-19.

This chain uses TRBV5-6 with TRBJ2-1; 9 bases are shared with TRBD2. With 0 bases clipped from V and 3 bases from J, the junction kept 4 bases outside the gene matches. The CDR3 length is 16 residues. CDR1 and CDR2 (germline): SGHDT, YYEEEE. CDR3 sequence reads: CASSLEREVVYNEQFF. DNA for the CDR3: TGTGCCAGCAGCTTGGAGCGGGAGGTGGTCTACAATGAGCAGTTCTTC. Looking up the rest from reference TRBV5-6 and TRBJ2-1 gives the full variable domain: DAGVTQSPTHLIKTRGQQVTLRCSPKSGHDTVSWYQQALGQGPQFIFQYYEEEERQRGNFPDRFSGHQFPNYSSELNVNALLLGDSALYLCASSLEREVVYNEQFFGPGTRLTVL.

The rearrangement joins TRBV28 to TRBJ1-2; D remains unclear. Germline V gives CDR1 MDHEN, CDR2 SYDVKM. CDR3 size: 13 residues. V was pared by 1 base and J by 2 bases, with 5 bases between. The CDR3 sequence: CASSLSGNYGYTF. CDR3 coding DNA: TGTGCCAGCAGTTTATCAGGAAACTATGGCTACACCTTC.

V usage is TRBV10-3 and J usage is TRBJ2-1; TRBD2 agrees at 11 bases. This CDR3 comprises 12 residues. Germline assignment: CDR1 ENHRY and CDR2 SYGVKD. V lost 6 bases, J lost 9 bases, and 1 base stayed unmatched. CDR3 in DNA: TGTGCCATCAGGACTAGCGGGGCTGAGCAGTTCTTC. Protein sequence: CAIRTSGAEQFF.

V usage is TRBV7-9 and J usage is TRBJ2-5, with 14 bases aligning to TRBD2. The CDR3 has 16 amino acids. V gave up 5 bases and J gave up 3 bases; unmatched junction bases: 5. The germline V gene encodes CDR1 SEHNR and CDR2 FQNEAQ (reference sequence). The chain's CDR3 is CASSPGLAGAKETQYF. The CDR3 DNA is TGTGCCAGCAGCCCGGGACTAGCGGGAGCCAAAGAGACCCAGTACTTC.

This chain connects TRBV28 to TRBJ2-7; TRBD2 might be the D (6 bases). CDR1 MDHEN and CDR2 SYDVKM come from the germline V gene. CDR3 length equals 15 residues. Trimming shortened V by 2 bases and J by 3 bases, and 14 bases separated the two germline ends. CDR3 amino acids: CASSLEVAADYEQYF. CDR3 DNA sequence: TGTGCCAGCAGTTTAGAAGTAGCGGCGGACTACGAGCAGTACTTC.

The rearrangement links TRBV27 to TRBJ1-2; D is possibly TRBD1 (5 bases). The CDR3 is 14 amino acids. V lost 5 bases and J 4 bases, leaving 14 bases between the germline ends. Germline V gene data show CDR1 as MNHEY and CDR2 as SMNVEV (reference sequence). The CDR3 loop reads CASSPQDRPYGYTF. In nucleotides, the CDR3 is TGTGCCAGCAGTCCACAAGACAGACCCTATGGCTACACCTTC.

The chain uses TRBV9 and TRBJ1-1, with D unclear. Deletions cut 0 bases from V and 1 base from J, with 10 bases between. The CDR3 has 15 residues. The germline CDR1 and CDR2 sequences are SGDLS and YYNGEE. The CDR3 loop is CASSVGSLGNTEAFF. The DNA of the CDR3 is TGTGCCAGCAGCGTAGGGTCCCTAGGGAACACTGAAGCTTTCTTT.

The chain combines TRBV2 with TRBJ1-4, with D possibly being TRBD1 (6 bases). The CDR3 sequence is 16 residues long. V lost 8 bases and J lost 0, with 16 bases in between. CDR1 is SNHLY and CDR2 is FYNNEI in the germline V gene. CDR3 sequence (DNA): TGTGCCAGCTGTACAGGGAAAGTTGCAACTAATGAAAAACTGTTTTTT. Its translation is CASCTGKVATNEKLFF.

The chain joins TRBV3-1 (or the pseudogene TRBV3-2) to TRBJ2-2, with 11 bases matching TRBD2. This CDR3 is 17 amino acids long. V dropped 2 bases and J dropped 3; count of bases not matched to a gene: 5. The germline V gene encodes CDR1 LGHDT and CDR2 YNNKEL (reference sequence). CDR3 region: CASSQISGRVDTGELFF. The CDR3 region has the DNA TGTGCCAGCAGCCAAATTAGCGGGAGGGTGGACACCGGGGAGCTGTTTTTT.

This sequence joins TRBV27 and TRBJ1-4; perhaps TRBD1 as D (6 bases). Trimming stripped 4 bases from V and 2 bases from J, with 11 bases between. From germline, CDR1 is MNHEY and CDR2 SMNVEV (reference sequence). This CDR3 is built from 15 residues. The CDR3 loop reads CASSSEGGTNEKLFF. DNA of the CDR3: TGTGCCAGCAGTTCGGAGGGGGGGACTAATGAAAAACTGTTTTTT.

The count of this clone is one. The rearrangement links TRBV30 to TRBJ2-7, with 7 nucleotides matching TRBD1. With 3 bases clipped from V and 0 bases from J, the junction kept 8 bases outside the gene matches. Germline V gene lookup returns CDR1 GTSNPN and CDR2 SVGIG (reference sequence). The CDR3 length is 15 residues. CDR3 bases: TGTGCCTGGAGCAGGGGACAGACGAGCTCCTACGAGCAGTACTTC. Protein product: CAWSRGQTSSYEQYF.

This sequence joins TRBV9 and TRBJ2-3; 11 nucleotides match TRBD2. Germline loops: CDR1 SGDLS, CDR2 YYNGEE. The CDR3 sequence is 15 residues long. Trimming removed 0 bases from V and 5 bases from J; junction bases left unmatched: 2. DNA of the CDR3: TGTGCCAGCAGCGTAGGACTAGCGGGACTAGATACGCAGTATTTT. Protein: CASSVGLAGLDTQYF.

The chain recombines TRBV27 with TRBJ1-2; D unresolved. This CDR3 is 14 amino acids long. With 1 base removed from V and 6 bases from J, the gap between germline ends came to 12 bases. The germline gives CDR1 MNHEY, CDR2 SMNVEV (reference sequence). As DNA, the CDR3 is TGTGCCAGCAGTTTATTAGGAGGGTTTAATGGCTACACCTTC. It yields the protein CASSLLGGFNGYTF.

The V gene is TRBV5-1, the J gene TRBJ2-2, with D perhaps matching TRBD2 (7 bases). Germline assignment: CDR1 SGHRS and CDR2 YFSETQ. There are 17 residues in the CDR3. Trimming cost V 0 bases and J 4 bases, with 16 bases left between them. The CDR3 DNA is TGCGCCAGCAGCTTGGTGCCGGGGGGCGCGGGCACCGGGGAGCTGTTTTTT. Protein product: CASSLVPGGAGTGELFF.

The chain links TRBV30 to TRBJ2-2, with 10 bases identical to TRBD2. The CDR3 loop spans 13 amino acids. Germline CDR1 and CDR2: GTSNPN and SVGIG (reference sequence). The V gene end was trimmed by 1 base and the J gene end by 11 bases; junction bases not matched to a gene: 4. CDR3 loop: CAWSAILAGELFF. CDR3 DNA: TGTGCCTGGAGTGCAATACTAGCGGGAGAGCTGTTTTTT. Combining the CDR3 with reference TRBV30 and TRBJ2-2 gives the whole variable domain SQTIHQWPATLVQPVGSPLSLECTVEGTSNPNLYWYRQAAGRGLQLLFYSVGIGQISSEVPQNLSASRPQDRQFILSSKKLLLSDSGFYLCAWSAILAGELFFGEGSRLTVL.

The chain combines TRBV6-5 with TRBJ2-7; 9 bases align to TRBD1. The CDR3 has 15 amino acids. The V gene end was trimmed by 7 bases and the J gene end by 6 bases; junction bases not matched to a gene: 13. CDR1 and CDR2 from the germline V gene are MNHEY and SVGAGI. The CDR3: CASTTTGGPLAEQYF. Here the CDR3 DNA reads TGTGCCAGCACCACGACAGGGGGTCCTCTCGCCGAGCAGTACTTC.

This sequence joins TRBV11-3 and TRBJ1-3; D is ambiguous. Trimming removed 5 bases at V and 7 bases at J, with 9 bases between. Per the germline V gene, CDR1 is SGHNT and CDR2 is YENEEA. The CDR3 sequence is 12 residues long. The CDR3 nucleotides are TGTGCCAGCAGCCGCCCGGGTAACACCATATATTTT. Its protein product is CASSRPGNTIYF.

This clone was detected only once. V usage is TRBV18 and J usage is TRBJ1-5, with D possibly matching TRBD1 (6 bases). Germline V CDR1 and CDR2: KGHSH, LQKENI. This CDR3 region has 18 residues. V was pared by 4 bases and J by 0 bases, with 19 bases between. The CDR3 is CASSRSGTNIYSNQPQHF. The CDR3 bases are TGTGCCAGCTCACGCTCCGGGACAAACATCTATAGCAATCAGCCCCAGCATTTT.

This sequence joins TRBV12-3 or TRBV12-4 and TRBJ2-3; D gene uncertain. This CDR3 is 13 amino acids long. The V end lost 4 bases, the J end lost 5 bases, and 10 bases lay between the germline ends. The DNA of the CDR3 is TGTGCCAGCAGTTCCCCTAATGGAGATACGCAGTATTTT. Translating gives CASSSPNGDTQYF.

The sample holds a few counts of this clone. V and J are TRBV11-1 and TRBJ1-3; D might be TRBD1 (6 bases). CDR1 is SGHAT, CDR2 FQDESV, per germline (reference sequence). The CDR3 has 14 residues. The V and J ends lost 1 base and 7 bases respectively, with 11 bases between them. The CDR3 DNA reads as TGTGCCAGCAGCTTAGGGTGGCAGGGGAACACCATATATTTT. Translated: CASSLGWQGNTIYF.

The rearrangement uses TRBV7-8 and TRBJ2-2, with 7 bases matching TRBD2. The CDR3 is 14 amino acids. The trim removed 5 bases at V and 4 bases at J, leaving 4 bases unmatched. The germline CDR1 and CDR2 sequences are SGHVS and FQNEAQ. CDR3 protein: CASSGRETTGELFF. Written as DNA, the CDR3 is TGTGCCAGCAGCGGGCGGGAGACCACCGGGGAGCTGTTTTTT.

This clone occurred once. This chain joins TRBV9 and TRBJ1-6; 8 nucleotides align to TRBD1. The V gene's germline CDR1 is SGDLS and CDR2 YYNGEE. V shed 3 bases, J shed 3 bases, and the junction held 8 bases outside the gene matches. The CDR3 loop spans 17 amino acids. CDR3 bases: TGTGCCAGCAGCGACCGACAGGGGATTGACTATAATTCACCCCTCCACTTT. Protein: CASSDRQGIDYNSPLHF. The full variable domain, in which reference TRBV9 and TRBJ1-6 provide the parts outside the CDR3, is DSGVTQTPKHLITATGQRVTLRCSPRSGDLSVYWYQQSLDQGLQFLIQYYNGEERAKGNILERFSAQQFPDLHSELNLSSLELGDSALYFCASSDRQGIDYNSPLHFGNGTRLTVT.

V is TRBV2 and J is TRBJ2-1; maybe TRBD1 (5 bases). V was clipped by 6 bases and J by 9 bases, with 15 bases between them. Germline V gene sequence: CDR1 SNHLY, CDR2 FYNNEI. The CDR3 consists of 13 residues. CDR3 sequence (DNA): TGTGCCAGCAGCGGGCAGGGTAGGGGTGAGCAGTTCTTC. Residues: CASSGQGRGEQFF. The full variable domain, in which reference TRBV2 and TRBJ2-1 provide the parts outside the CDR3, is EPEVTQTPSHQVTQMGQEVILRCVPISNHLYFYWYRQILGQKVEFLVSFYNNEISEKSEIFDDQFSVERPDGSNFTLKIRSTKLEDSAMYFCASSGQGRGEQFFGPGTRLTVL.

The rearrangement links TRBV7-8 to TRBJ1-3; D unclear. The ends were cut back, 5 bases at V and 0 bases at J, with 11 bases in the middle. Germline V CDR1 and CDR2: SGHVS, FQNEAQ. This CDR3 is built from 15 residues. CDR3: CASSVGAFSGNTIYF. For the CDR3, the DNA is TGTGCCAGCAGCGTGGGAGCATTCTCTGGAAACACCATATATTTT.

The chain links TRBV3-1 (or the pseudogene TRBV3-2) to TRBJ1-6, with D hard to call. Germline V gives CDR1 LGHDT, CDR2 YNNKEL (reference sequence). V lost 0 bases to trimming and J lost 10 bases, with 7 bases between them. The CDR3 covers 13 residues. This CDR3 reads CASSQDEESPLHF. The CDR3 coding sequence is TGTGCCAGCAGCCAAGATGAGGAATCACCCCTCCACTTT.